This is a list of T cell receptor beta chains from one sample in a study of CD8 T cells in Susac syndrome. TCRdb analysed the immunoSEQ multiplex PCR reads with MiXCR anew, one entry per CDR3 protein. The sample holds roughly 170,000 distinct CDR3 sequences, under 95% seen once. Sample: CD4+ T cells from PBMCs. All receptors derive from a human donor with multiple sclerosis. Both conserved end residues are part of each CDR3. D genes are given only for firm matches. Some rows mark clone size as missing; the rest say once, few, many or name a class of expanded clone.

abundance	d_gene	j_gene	v_gene	CDR3aa	CDR3nt
-	-	TRBJ2-5	TRBV2	CASSEVQGGGETQYF	TGTGCCAGCAGTGAAGTGCAAGGCGGAGGAGAGACCCAGTACTTC
-	TRBD1	TRBJ1-6	TRBV12-3/TRBV12-4	CASSETGVNSPLHF	TGTGCCAGCAGTGAGACAGGGGTTAATTCACCCCTCCACTTT
-	-	TRBJ1-1	TRBV6-5	CASSYSGGTMNTEAFF	TGTGCCAGCAGTTACTCTGGGGGTACAATGAACACTGAAGCTTTCTTT
-	TRBD1	TRBJ1-1	TRBV24-1	CATSEGQGSEAFF	TGTGCCACCAGTGAGGGACAGGGGTCTGAAGCTTTCTTT
-	TRBD2	TRBJ2-3	TRBV28	CASSPSLGGGGDPDTQYF	TGTGCCAGCAGTCCCAGCCTGGGCGGCGGGGGGGACCCAGATACGCAGTATTTT
-	-	TRBJ2-7	TRBV19	CASSGPRGSYEQYF	TGTGCCAGTAGTGGCCCCAGGGGATCCTACGAGCAGTACTTC
-	-	TRBJ2-3	TRBV30	CAWSLGDTQYF	TGTGCCTGGAGTTTGGGAGATACGCAGTATTTT
-	-	TRBJ1-1	TRBV30	CAWRRRQTEAFF	TGTGCCTGGAGACGACGGCAGACGGAAGCTTTCTTT
once	-	TRBJ1-2	TRBV20-1	CSARDTPGVKGYTF	TGCAGTGCTAGAGATACCCCGGGTGTAAAGGGCTACACCTTC
-	-	TRBJ2-1	TRBV28	CASSLKLRQFF	TGTGCCAGCAGTTTAAAGTTGCGGCAGTTCTTC
-	TRBD2	TRBJ2-5	TRBV10-2	CASGLAGSETQYF	TGCGCCAGTGGACTAGCGGGGTCTGAGACCCAGTACTTC
once	TRBD2	TRBJ2-1	TRBV7-2	CASSSTPAGGHNEQFF	TGTGCCAGCAGCTCTACTCCGGCGGGGGGGCACAATGAGCAGTTCTTC
once	-	TRBJ1-5	TRBV6-2/TRBV6-3	CASSYPDIIGNQPQHF	TGTGCCAGCAGTTACCCGGACATCATCGGCAATCAGCCCCAGCATTTT
-	TRBD2	TRBJ2-7	TRBV28	CASSPGGGAVYEQYF	TGTGCCAGCAGCCCGGGCGGGGGGGCCGTCTACGAGCAGTACTTC
-	-	TRBJ1-2	TRBV12-3/TRBV12-4	CASSLGVDSYTF	TGTGCCAGCAGTTTAGGAGTGGACAGCTACACCTTC
few	-	TRBJ1-1	TRBV3-1	CASSSRGNTEAFF	TGTGCCAGCAGTTCCCGGGGGAACACTGAAGCTTTCTTT
-	TRBD2	TRBJ2-5	TRBV12-3/TRBV12-4	CASSPGLAGLETQYF	TGTGCCAGCAGTCCGGGACTAGCGGGGCTAGAGACCCAGTACTTC
-	TRBD1	TRBJ1-2	TRBV24-1	CATSGPGQGDYGYTF	TGTGCCACCAGTGGACCCGGACAGGGGGACTATGGCTACACCTTC
-	-	TRBJ1-1	TRBV30	CAWSVLQGPTEAFF	TGTGCCTGGAGTGTATTACAGGGTCCCACTGAAGCTTTCTTT
-	-	TRBJ1-1	TRBV7-8	CASTPTLNTEAFF	TGTGCCAGCACCCCAACTTTAAACACTGAAGCTTTCTTT
-	-	TRBJ2-7	TRBV5-1	CASSLVQFAGPGYEQYF	TGCGCCAGCAGCTTGGTCCAGTTTGCGGGGCCGGGCTACGAGCAGTACTTC
-	-	TRBJ2-5	TRBV4-3	CASSQDTPDGTQYF	TGCGCCAGCAGCCAAGATACCCCCGACGGGACCCAGTACTTC
-	-	TRBJ2-1	TRBV18	CASSPVGGEGNEQFF	TGTGCCAGCTCACCGGTAGGGGGGGAAGGCAATGAGCAGTTCTTC
few	TRBD1	TRBJ2-7	TRBV6-5	CASSRDRTYEQYF	TGTGCCAGCAGCCGGGACAGGACCTACGAGCAGTACTTC
-	-	TRBJ1-2	TRBV6-5	CASTFVTSGGYGYTF	TGTGCCAGTACCTTCGTGACCTCGGGCGGCTATGGCTACACCTTC
-	-	TRBJ1-1	TRBV28	CASSNSNLGGPEAFF	TGTGCCAGCAGCAACTCGAATCTTGGGGGGCCTGAAGCTTTCTTT
-	-	TRBJ2-7	TRBV25-1	CASSVPGEQYF	TGTGCCAGCAGTGTCCCCGGTGAGCAGTACTTC
-	-	TRBJ1-2	TRBV11-2	CASSMSTGNYGYTF	TGTGCCAGCAGTATGTCGACAGGCAACTATGGCTACACCTTC
-	TRBD1	TRBJ1-5	TRBV28	CASRSTRQGANNQPQHF	TGTGCCAGCAGATCCACTCGACAGGGGGCGAACAATCAGCCCCAGCATTTT
-	-	TRBJ2-2	TRBV10-3	CAISESGGDTGELFF	TGTGCCATCAGTGAGTCAGGCGGGGACACCGGGGAGCTGTTTTTT
-	-	TRBJ1-6	TRBV3-1	CASSSGGGGGSPLHF	TGTGCCAGCAGCTCGGGAGGGGGTGGCGGCTCACCCCTCCACTTT
-	TRBD2	TRBJ2-6	TRBV19	CASMGTSGGSSGANVLTF	TGTGCCAGTATGGGGACTAGCGGGGGTTCCTCTGGGGCCAACGTCCTGACTTTC
-	-	TRBJ1-1	TRBV30	CAWAGDPRAEAFF	TGTGCCTGGGCAGGCGACCCACGGGCCGAAGCTTTCTTT
-	-	TRBJ1-5	TRBV15	CATSLTHKGRENQPQHF	TGTGCCACCAGCTTAACCCATAAGGGTAGGGAGAATCAGCCCCAGCATTTT
-	TRBD1	TRBJ1-1	TRBV20-1	CSARWGQGFPEAFF	TGCAGTGCTAGGTGGGGACAGGGCTTCCCTGAAGCTTTCTTT
-	-	TRBJ2-2	TRBV19	CASSIRSRATGELFF	TGTGCCAGTAGTATTAGGAGCAGGGCCACCGGGGAGCTGTTTTTT
-	-	TRBJ2-3	TRBV9	CASSVAGTPNTDTQYF	TGTGCCAGCAGCGTAGCCGGGACTCCGAACACAGATACGCAGTATTTT
-	TRBD1	TRBJ1-2	TRBV7-2	CASSLVGRGRDYGYTF	TGTGCCAGCAGCTTAGTGGGAAGGGGGCGAGACTATGGCTACACCTTC
-	-	TRBJ2-5	TRBV10-3	CAISEGTSIQETQYF	TGTGCCATCAGTGAGGGGACTTCGATCCAAGAGACCCAGTACTTC
-	-	TRBJ2-5	TRBV7-3	CASSLIGETQYF	TGTGCCAGCAGCTTAATCGGAGAGACCCAGTACTTC
once	TRBD1	TRBJ2-5	TRBV18	CASSSDRGGGETQYF	TGTGCCAGCTCGTCAGACAGGGGCGGAGGAGAGACCCAGTACTTC
-	-	TRBJ1-1	TRBV12-3/TRBV12-4	CASTLGGIAEAFF	TGTGCCAGCACCCTAGGGGGGATCGCTGAAGCTTTCTTT
-	-	TRBJ1-2	TRBV20-1	CSARDYLRGGYTF	TGCAGTGCTAGAGATTATTTGAGGGGTGGCTACACCTTC
once	-	TRBJ2-7	TRBV28	CASSPGGYGTLSYEQYF	TGTGCCAGCAGCCCCGGCGGGTACGGGACCCTCTCCTACGAGCAGTACTTC
-	-	TRBJ1-1	TRBV4-1	CASSTRVSNTEAFF	TGCGCCAGCAGCACCCGGGTCTCCAACACTGAAGCTTTCTTT
-	-	TRBJ1-1	TRBV6-1	CASREGVDTEAFF	TGTGCCAGCAGGGAGGGGGTTGACACTGAAGCTTTCTTT
-	-	TRBJ1-2	TRBV7-2	CASSLVVGLEGYTF	TGTGCCAGCAGCTTAGTCGTAGGGCTAGAGGGCTACACCTTC
-	TRBD1	TRBJ2-2	TRBV10-3	CAISVGQGVSGELFF	TGTGCCATCAGTGTAGGACAGGGTGTCTCCGGGGAGCTGTTTTTT
-	-	TRBJ2-3	TRBV30	CACGENTDTQYF	TGTGCCTGTGGGGAGAACACAGATACGCAGTATTTT
few	TRBD2	TRBJ2-7	TRBV6-1	CASTIQRLAGRSYEQYF	TGTGCCAGCACTATCCAGAGACTAGCGGGCCGCTCCTACGAGCAGTACTTC
-	-	TRBJ2-7	TRBV11-2	CASSFSVGASYEQYF	TGTGCCAGCAGCTTTTCCGTGGGGGCCTCCTACGAGCAGTACTTC
-	TRBD2	TRBJ2-7	TRBV7-2	CASSLGGTSGSYEQYF	TGTGCCAGCAGCTTAGGGGGGACTAGCGGGAGCTACGAGCAGTACTTC
-	TRBD2	TRBJ2-5	TRBV20-1	CSGLAGGQETQYF	TGCAGTGGATTAGCGGGGGGACAGGAGACCCAGTACTTC
-	-	TRBJ2-3	TRBV12-3/TRBV12-4	CASSRVLGVSGTQYF	TGTGCCAGCAGCCGAGTACTTGGGGTTAGTGGTACGCAGTATTTT
once	-	TRBJ2-2	TRBV3-1	CASSQASGELFF	TGTGCCAGCAGCCAAGCTTCCGGGGAGCTGTTTTTT
-	-	TRBJ2-6	TRBV7-9	CASRPRSSGANVLTF	TGTGCCAGCAGGCCACGAAGCTCTGGGGCCAACGTCCTGACTTTC
-	-	TRBJ1-1	TRBV28	CASGLGTEAFF	TGTGCCTCGGGCTTAGGGACTGAAGCTTTCTTT
-	-	TRBJ1-1	TRBV7-2	CASSPQPNTEAFF	TGTGCCAGCAGCCCCCAGCCGAACACTGAAGCTTTCTTT
-	-	TRBJ2-5	TRBV6-5	CASSSFMETQYF	TGTGCCAGCAGTTCCTTCATGGAGACCCAGTACTTC
-	TRBD2	TRBJ2-1	TRBV9	CASTVGPAGGAKDEQFF	TGTGCCAGCACCGTAGGGCCCGCGGGGGGGGCCAAGGATGAGCAGTTCTTC